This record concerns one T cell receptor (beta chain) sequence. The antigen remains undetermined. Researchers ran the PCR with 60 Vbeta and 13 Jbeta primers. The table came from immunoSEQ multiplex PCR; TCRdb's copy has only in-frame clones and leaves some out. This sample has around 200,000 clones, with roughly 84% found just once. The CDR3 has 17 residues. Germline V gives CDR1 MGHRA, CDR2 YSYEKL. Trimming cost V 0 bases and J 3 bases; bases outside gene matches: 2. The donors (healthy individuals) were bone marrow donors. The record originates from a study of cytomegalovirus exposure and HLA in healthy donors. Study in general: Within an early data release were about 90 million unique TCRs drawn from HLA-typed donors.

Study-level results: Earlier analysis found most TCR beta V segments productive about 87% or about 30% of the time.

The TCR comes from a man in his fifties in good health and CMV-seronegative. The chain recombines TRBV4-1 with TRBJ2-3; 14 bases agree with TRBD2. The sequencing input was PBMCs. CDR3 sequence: CASSQEGLAGVTDTQYF. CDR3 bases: TGCGCCAGCAGCCAAGAGGGACTAGCGGGAGTGACAGATACGCAGTATTTT.